These T cell receptor beta chains were read from a single sample in a study of T cell repertoires in ileal Crohn's disease. The assay was immunoSEQ multiplex PCR, and TCRdb's table has in-frame clones only and misses some. The table lists approximately 5,100 clones, about 85% of them singletons. Sample: ileal tissue. The receptors were gathered from an adult with Crohn's disease. Both conserved end residues are part of each CDR3. A D gene is named only where the DNA matches it firmly. Clone size is not always given. Where it is, it says once, few, many or a class for expanded clones.

V: TRBV6-1
size: once
J: TRBJ2-7
D: -
CDR3: CASSESAGTFNEQYF
DNA: TGTGCCAGCAGTGAATCAGCAGGGACTTTCAACGAGCAGTACTTC

V: TRBV10-3
size: -
J: TRBJ2-1
D: TRBD2
CDR3: CAIRGLAGASYNEQFF
DNA: TGTGCCATCAGGGGACTAGCGGGGGCCTCCTACAATGAGCAGTTCTTC

V: TRBV7-2
size: -
J: TRBJ1-3
D: -
CDR3: CASSSRAGGNTIYF
DNA: TGTGCCAGCAGCTCACGAGCGGGCGGAAACACCATATATTTT

V: TRBV7-2
size: once
J: TRBJ1-1
D: TRBD1
CDR3: CASSVMGQTTEAFF
DNA: TGTGCCAGCAGCGTCATGGGACAGACCACTGAGGCTTTCTTT

V: TRBV9
size: -
J: TRBJ2-3
D: TRBD2
CDR3: CASSLGLAAGDTQYF
DNA: TGTGCCAGCAGCTTGGGACTAGCGGCTGGGGATACGCAGTATTTT

V: TRBV7-2
size: few
J: TRBJ2-7
D: TRBD1
CDR3: CASSSVTGSYEQYF
DNA: TGTGCCAGCAGCTCCGTGACAGGGAGCTACGAGCAGTACTTC

V: TRBV15
size: -
J: TRBJ2-7
D: -
CDR3: CATSRNREPSYEQYF
DNA: TGTGCCACCAGCAGAAACAGGGAGCCCTCCTACGAGCAGTACTTC

V: TRBV7-3
size: once
J: TRBJ2-1
D: TRBD2
CDR3: CASSSAGGGLDEQFF
DNA: TGTGCCAGCAGCTCAGCGGGGGGAGGATTGGATGAGCAGTTCTTC

V: TRBV11-2
size: -
J: TRBJ1-2
D: -
CDR3: CASSFSGQAMGGYTF
DNA: TGTGCCAGCAGCTTCTCAGGACAAGCTATGGGTGGCTACACCTTC

V: TRBV5-6
size: once
J: TRBJ1-4
D: -
CDR3: CASSSAQGASEKLFF
DNA: TGTGCCAGCAGCTCTGCTCAGGGTGCCTCTGAAAAACTGTTTTTT

V: TRBV5-1
size: few
J: TRBJ2-7
D: -
CDR3: CASSLTFSYEQYF
DNA: TGCGCCAGCAGCTTGACATTCTCCTACGAGCAGTACTTC

V: TRBV6-5
size: -
J: TRBJ1-3
D: -
CDR3: CASRSPGGNTIYF
DNA: TGTGCCAGCAGGTCCCCAGGAGGAAACACCATATATTTT

V: TRBV7-8
size: -
J: TRBJ2-2
D: TRBD2
CDR3: CASSLGGGLAGANTGELFF
DNA: TGTGCCAGCAGCTTAGGGGGGGGACTAGCGGGCGCGAACACCGGGGAGCTGTTTTTT

V: TRBV7-9
size: -
J: TRBJ2-2
D: -
CDR3: CASSWGDTGELFF
DNA: TGTGCCAGCAGTTGGGGGGACACCGGGGAGCTGTTTTTT

V: TRBV7-9
size: once
J: TRBJ2-1
D: TRBD2
CDR3: CASSLSGTSVYNEQFF
DNA: TGTGCCAGCAGCTTATCCGGGACTAGCGTTTACAATGAGCAGTTCTTC

V: TRBV27
size: -
J: TRBJ1-2
D: TRBD1
CDR3: CASSLAGTGKGYTF
DNA: TGTGCCAGCAGTCTAGCAGGGACAGGGAAAGGCTACACCTTC

V: TRBV9
size: -
J: TRBJ1-4
D: TRBD1
CDR3: CASSALTGSVTNEKLFF
DNA: TGTGCCAGCAGCGCCCTGACAGGGTCTGTCACTAATGAAAAACTGTTTTTT

V: TRBV4-1
size: -
J: TRBJ2-7
D: -
CDR3: CASSPGSLAWEQYF
DNA: TGCGCCAGCAGCCCCGGGTCCTTGGCTTGGGAGCAGTACTTC

V: TRBV7-9
size: -
J: TRBJ1-4
D: -
CDR3: CASSLDKGLFF
DNA: TGTGCCAGCAGCTTGGACAAGGGACTGTTTTTT

V: TRBV9
size: -
J: TRBJ2-3
D: TRBD2
CDR3: CASSGDGGGLGTQYF
DNA: TGTGCCAGCAGCGGGGACGGGGGGGGTTTGGGTACGCAGTATTTT

V: TRBV28
size: -
J: TRBJ2-7
D: TRBD1
CDR3: CASTPHSGTGPYEQYF
DNA: TGTGCCAGCACCCCCCACTCCGGGACAGGACCCTACGAGCAGTACTTC

V: TRBV2
size: -
J: TRBJ1-6
D: TRBD1
CDR3: CASSEDGQGASPLHF
DNA: TGTGCCAGCAGTGAAGATGGACAGGGGGCTTCACCCCTCCACTTT

V: TRBV30
size: once
J: TRBJ1-5
D: -
CDR3: CAWSVRYQPQHF
DNA: TGTGCCTGGAGTGTACGGTACCAGCCCCAGCATTTT

V: TRBV5-4
size: -
J: TRBJ1-2
D: -
CDR3: CASSLALDRGGYTF
DNA: TGTGCCAGCAGCTTGGCCTTGGACAGAGGGGGCTACACCTTC

V: TRBV7-2
size: -
J: TRBJ2-7
D: TRBD2
CDR3: CASSLGLAANYEQYF
DNA: TGTGCCAGCAGCTTAGGACTAGCGGCCAACTACGAGCAGTACTTC

V: TRBV6-5
size: -
J: TRBJ2-3
D: -
CDR3: CASTETGTDTQYF
DNA: TGTGCCAGCACCGAAACGGGCACAGATACGCAGTATTTT

V: TRBV4-3
size: -
J: TRBJ1-2
D: -
CDR3: CASSQAPGNYGYTF
DNA: TGCGCCAGCAGCCAAGCCCCGGGGAACTATGGCTACACCTTC

V: TRBV29-1
size: -
J: TRBJ2-3
D: TRBD2
CDR3: CSVETSGTDTQYF
DNA: TGCAGCGTTGAAACTAGCGGCACAGATACGCAGTATTTT

V: TRBV28
size: -
J: TRBJ1-2
D: -
CDR3: CASLSGLPGGYTF
DNA: TGTGCCAGCTTAAGCGGACTACCGGGGGGCTACACCTTC

V: TRBV5-1
size: few
J: TRBJ2-5
D: TRBD1
CDR3: CASSAGTGDRETQYF
DNA: TGCGCCAGCAGCGCCGGGACAGGTGATAGAGAGACCCAGTACTTC

V: TRBV5-1
size: -
J: TRBJ1-2
D: TRBD1
CDR3: CASSLGTGIGYTF
DNA: TGCGCCAGCAGCTTGGGGACAGGGATCGGCTACACCTTC

V: TRBV27
size: -
J: TRBJ1-1
D: TRBD1
CDR3: CASSFTGDRAFF
DNA: TGTGCCAGCAGTTTCACAGGGGATAGAGCTTTCTTT

V: TRBV5-1
size: -
J: TRBJ2-7
D: -
CDR3: CASSLAVVNEQYF
DNA: TGCGCCAGCAGCTTGGCCGTAGTGAACGAGCAGTACTTC

V: TRBV15
size: once
J: TRBJ2-3
D: -
CDR3: CATSRDRGADTQYF
DNA: TGTGCCACCAGCAGAGACAGGGGCGCAGATACGCAGTATTTT

V: TRBV7-9
size: -
J: TRBJ1-2
D: -
CDR3: CASSSMPPGEENYGYTF
DNA: TGTGCCAGCAGCTCGATGCCCCCCGGCGAGGAAAACTATGGCTACACCTTC

V: TRBV7-9
size: -
J: TRBJ1-6
D: -
CDR3: CASSLEQNNSPLHF
DNA: TGTGCCAGCAGCTTAGAACAGAATAATTCACCCCTCCACTTT

V: TRBV7-2
size: -
J: TRBJ1-3
D: -
CDR3: CASSSDSNTIYF
DNA: TGTGCCAGCAGCTCGGACAGCAACACCATATATTTT

V: TRBV6-1
size: -
J: TRBJ1-2
D: -
CDR3: CASSEYGGFGYTF
DNA: TGTGCCAGCAGTGAATACGGGGGGTTCGGCTACACCTTC

V: TRBV6-1
size: -
J: TRBJ2-7
D: -
CDR3: CATRHVHSYEQYF
DNA: TGTGCCACCCGACACGTACACTCCTACGAGCAGTACTTC

V: TRBV5-1
size: -
J: TRBJ2-5
D: TRBD1
CDR3: CASGPTGGMETQYF
DNA: TGCGCCAGCGGGCCGACAGGGGGCATGGAGACCCAGTACTTC

V: TRBV2
size: once
J: TRBJ1-3
D: TRBD1
CDR3: CASSGWTGALLGNTIYF
DNA: TGTGCCAGCAGTGGATGGACAGGGGCGCTTCTTGGAAACACCATATATTTT

V: TRBV12-5
size: -
J: TRBJ1-3
D: -
CDR3: CASGPGDSGNTIYF
DNA: TGTGCTAGTGGCCCCGGGGACTCTGGAAACACCATATATTTT

V: TRBV5-1
size: -
J: TRBJ2-5
D: TRBD1
CDR3: CASSNGQTGAQETQYF
DNA: TGCGCCAGCAGCAACGGACAGACAGGGGCCCAAGAGACCCAGTACTTC

V: TRBV4-1
size: -
J: TRBJ1-4
D: TRBD1
CDR3: CASSQDPYRGQGTNEKLFF
DNA: TGCGCCAGCAGCCAGGACCCCTACAGGGGCCAGGGGACTAATGAAAAACTGTTTTTT

V: TRBV5-5
size: -
J: TRBJ1-1
D: -
CDR3: CASSFLTGNTEAFF
DNA: TGTGCCAGCAGCTTTCTGACGGGGAACACTGAAGCTTTCTTT

V: TRBV11-2
size: -
J: TRBJ1-1
D: -
CDR3: CASSLGYRVAEAFF
DNA: TGTGCCAGCAGCTTAGGTTACAGGGTGGCTGAAGCTTTCTTT

V: TRBV2
size: -
J: TRBJ2-3
D: TRBD2
CDR3: CASSFESGGVTDTQYF
DNA: TGTGCCAGCAGTTTCGAGAGCGGGGGGGTCACAGATACGCAGTATTTT

V: TRBV14
size: -
J: TRBJ2-5
D: -
CDR3: CASSQFMQETQYF
DNA: TGTGCCAGCAGCCAATTCATGCAAGAGACCCAGTACTTC

V: TRBV7-3
size: -
J: TRBJ1-1
D: -
CDR3: CASSLSGGEVFMNTEAFF
DNA: TGTGCCAGCAGCTTAAGCGGAGGGGAGGTCTTTATGAACACTGAAGCTTTCTTT

V: TRBV7-8
size: -
J: TRBJ2-2
D: -
CDR3: CASSLAGASNTGELFF
DNA: TGTGCCAGCAGCTTAGCGGGGGCCTCGAACACCGGGGAGCTGTTTTTT

V: TRBV30
size: once
J: TRBJ1-5
D: -
CDR3: CAWGRGERQPQHF
DNA: TGTGCCTGGGGGAGGGGGGAGAGGCAGCCCCAGCATTTT

V: TRBV7-9
size: -
J: TRBJ2-7
D: -
CDR3: CASSPRGSSYEQYF
DNA: TGTGCCAGCAGCCCCCGGGGGAGCTCCTACGAGCAGTACTTC

V: TRBV7-2
size: -
J: TRBJ2-1
D: TRBD1
CDR3: CASSFLPGQGGGQFF
DNA: TGTGCCAGCAGCTTCCTCCCGGGACAGGGTGGCGGGCAGTTCTTC

V: TRBV27
size: -
J: TRBJ1-4
D: TRBD1
CDR3: CASSRTGGVATNEKLFF
DNA: TGTGCCAGCAGCAGGACAGGAGGCGTTGCAACTAATGAAAAACTGTTTTTT

V: TRBV5-1
size: -
J: TRBJ2-7
D: TRBD2
CDR3: CASKTSGGSYEQYF
DNA: TGCGCCAGCAAAACTAGCGGGGGATCCTACGAGCAGTACTTC

V: TRBV7-2
size: -
J: TRBJ1-2
D: -
CDR3: CASSLAGLNYGYTF
DNA: TGTGCCAGCAGCTTAGCGGGACTAAACTATGGCTACACCTTC